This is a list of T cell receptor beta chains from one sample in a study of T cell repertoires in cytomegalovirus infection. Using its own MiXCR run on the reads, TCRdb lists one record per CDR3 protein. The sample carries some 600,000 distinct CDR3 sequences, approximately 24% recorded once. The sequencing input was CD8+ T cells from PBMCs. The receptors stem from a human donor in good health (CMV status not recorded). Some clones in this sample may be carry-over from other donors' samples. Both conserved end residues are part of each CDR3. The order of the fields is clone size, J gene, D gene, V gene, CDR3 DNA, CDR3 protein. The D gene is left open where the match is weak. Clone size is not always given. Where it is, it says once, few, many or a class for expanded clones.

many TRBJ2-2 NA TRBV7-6 TGTGCCAGCACCCACTCTGGACCCGGGGAGCTGTTTTTT CASTHSGPGELFF
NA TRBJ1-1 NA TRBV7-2 TGTGCCAGCACCGTTAACTGGAACACTGAAGCTTTCTTT CASTVNWNTEAFF
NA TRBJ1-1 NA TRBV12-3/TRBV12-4 TGTGCCAGCAGTTATAAAGCGGGCTACACTGAAGCTTTCTTT CASSYKAGYTEAFF
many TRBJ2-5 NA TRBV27 TGTGCCAGCAGTTTAACCTCTCAGGGGGAGACCCAGTACTTC CASSLTSQGETQYF
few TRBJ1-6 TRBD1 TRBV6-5 TGTGCCAGCAGTGGACAGGGGTATGGGTCACCCCTCCACTTT CASSGQGYGSPLHF
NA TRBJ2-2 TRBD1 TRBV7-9 TGTGCCAGCAGCTCCCTCGGACAGGGTGTTACCGGGGAGCTGTTTTTT CASSSLGQGVTGELFF
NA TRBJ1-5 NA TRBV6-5 TGTGCCAGCAGTTACGGGAGGGTAAATCAGCCCCAGCATTTT CASSYGRVNQPQHF
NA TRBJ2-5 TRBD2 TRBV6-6 TGTGCCAGCAAACGGGGGGACCGGGAGGAAGAGACCCAGTACTTC CASKRGDREEETQYF
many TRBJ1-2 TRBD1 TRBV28 TGTGCCAGCGTTCGACAGGGGCAAAAGATCTATGGCTACACCTTC CASVRQGQKIYGYTF
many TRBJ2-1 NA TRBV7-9 TGTGCCAGCAGCTCCCTAGACTACCACAATGAGCAGTTCTTC CASSSLDYHNEQFF
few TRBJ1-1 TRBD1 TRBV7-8 TGTGCCAGCACTGAGGGACAGGGGAACACTGAAGCTTTCTTT CASTEGQGNTEAFF
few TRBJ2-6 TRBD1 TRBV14 TGTGCCAGCAGCCCCCCTCGGGACAGGACTTTCTCTGGGGCCAACGTCCTGACTTTC CASSPPRDRTFSGANVLTF
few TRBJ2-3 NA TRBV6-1 TGTGCCAGCAGTGGGTCTAAGGGGCCGCGCACAGATACGCAGTATTTT CASSGSKGPRTDTQYF
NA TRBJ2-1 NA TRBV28 TGTGCCAGCAGTTTAGAGACGTACTCCTACAATGAGCAGTTCTTC CASSLETYSYNEQFF
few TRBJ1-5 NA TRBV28 TGTGCCAGCAGCCCCTTGTGGGGGTCAAATAGCAATCAGCCCCAGCATTTT CASSPLWGSNSNQPQHF
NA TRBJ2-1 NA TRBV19 TGTGCCAGTAGTATAGACGAGACATCGAGCTCCTACAATGAGCAGTTCTTC CASSIDETSSSYNEQFF
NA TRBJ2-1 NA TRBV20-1 TGCAGTGCTAGAGATGGCCAGGGGGGCGTGGGGTCCTACAATGAGCAGTTCTTC CSARDGQGGVGSYNEQFF
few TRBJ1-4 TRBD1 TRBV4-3 TGCGCCAGCAGCCGGACGGGACAGCTTAATGAAAAACTGTTTTTT CASSRTGQLNEKLFF
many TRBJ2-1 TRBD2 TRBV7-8 TGTGCCAGCAGCTACCGGGACTACCGTTACAATGAGCAGTTCTTC CASSYRDYRYNEQFF
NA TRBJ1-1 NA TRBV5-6 TGTGCCAGCAACCAGGGGTCGACTGAAGCTTTCTTT CASNQGSTEAFF
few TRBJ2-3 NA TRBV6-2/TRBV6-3 TGTGCCAGCAGTTACTCGAGTGGCAAGCATGGCACAGATACGCAGTATTTT CASSYSSGKHGTDTQYF
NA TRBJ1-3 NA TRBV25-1 TGTGCCAGCAGTGAATTTGGGTCAAGAAACACCATATATTTT CASSEFGSRNTIYF
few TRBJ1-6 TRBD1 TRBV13 TGTGCCAGCACTATCCGACAGGGGTTGTTGGGAAATTCACCCCTCCACTTT CASTIRQGLLGNSPLHF
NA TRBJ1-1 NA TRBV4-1 TGCGCCAGCAGCCAATCCAGGGTGCTGAACACTGAAGCTTTCTTT CASSQSRVLNTEAFF
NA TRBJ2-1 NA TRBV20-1 TGCAGTGCTAACCTAGTGAACTCCTACAATGAGCAGTTCTTC CSANLVNSYNEQFF
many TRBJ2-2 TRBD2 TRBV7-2 TGTGCCAGCAGCTTAACGGGACTAGCGGGGGGGCCGATGAACACCGGGGAGCTGTTTTTT CASSLTGLAGGPMNTGELFF
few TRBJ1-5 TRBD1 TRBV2 TGTGCCAGCCTCCAGGGGGATAGCAATCAGCCCCAGCATTTT CASLQGDSNQPQHF
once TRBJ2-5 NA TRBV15 TGTCCCACCAGCAGATGGACAGAGCAAGAGACCCAGTACTTC CPTSRWTEQETQYF
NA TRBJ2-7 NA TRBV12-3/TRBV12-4 TGTGCCAGCAGCCGGGGTAGCGGCTCCGAGCAGTACTTC CASSRGSGSEQYF
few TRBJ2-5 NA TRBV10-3 TGTGCCAACTTATTGGTGGAAGAGACCCAGTACTTC CANLLVEETQYF
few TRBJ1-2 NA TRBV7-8 TGTGCCAGCAGCTTAGCCCGGTCCGGGAATGGCTACACCTTC CASSLARSGNGYTF
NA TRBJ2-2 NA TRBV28 TGTGCCAGCAGTCCACGGGGCGGGGAAACCGGGGAGCTGTTTTTT CASSPRGGETGELFF